Below, one TCR beta chain is given with its context. Its antigen is currently unknown. V lost 1 base, J lost 4 bases, and 1 base stayed unmatched. The length of the CDR3 is 15 residues. Germline lookup yields CDR1 MDHEN and CDR2 SYDVKM. This specimen belongs to a study of long-term antiretroviral therapy in people with HIV. Investigators performed immunoSEQ version v3.0 at survey level. Assay: immunoSEQ multiplex PCR; the TCRdb copy retains only in-frame clones and omits some. The table shows tens of thousands of clones, with 84% occurring only once. Findings and caveats of the study: Controls showed broader CDR3 length ranges than did the HIV repertoires.

The receptor comes from a man aged 18 to 29 with HIV. The sequences come from unsorted PBMCs, collected 0.1 years before starting antiretroviral therapy. The chain is built from TRBV28 and TRBJ1-4; TRBD1 matches 9 bases. Written as DNA, the CDR3 is TGTGCCAGCAGTTTATCGGGACAGGGTAATGAAAAACTGTTTTTT. Its protein is CASSLSGQGNEKLFF.